The rows below give T cell receptor beta chains drawn from one sample of a study of blood T cell repertoires in COVID-19. Produced via immunoSEQ multiplex PCR; TCRdb's table is partial and in-frame only. Of roughly 280,000 clones in the sample, about 89% were seen once. The sample taken for sequencing was peripheral blood. The receptors derive from a middle-aged man with active or convalescent COVID-19. Each CDR3 is given with its conserved first and last residue. Fields, in order: CDR3 DNA, CDR3 protein, clone size, D gene, J gene, CDR3 length, V gene. The D gene is left open where the match is weak. A row's size may be missing; if present it is once, few, many or a size class.

CDR3nt: TGTGCCAGCAGCGCCGGCGGTTATAGCAATCAGCCCCAGCATTTT
CDR3aa: CASSAGGYSNQPQHF
abundance: -
d_gene: -
j_gene: TRBJ1-5
len: 15
v_gene: TRBV7-6

CDR3nt: TGTGCCAGCAGCTTAGGAGGGGAGGTCACTGAAGCTTTCTTT
CDR3aa: CASSLGGEVTEAFF
abundance: many
d_gene: -
j_gene: TRBJ1-1
len: 14
v_gene: TRBV11-1

CDR3nt: TGTGCCAGCAGAGTCGGGGGAGGTTGGACCGGGGAGCTGTTTTTT
CDR3aa: CASRVGGGWTGELFF
abundance: few
d_gene: -
j_gene: TRBJ2-2
len: 15
v_gene: TRBV7-2

CDR3nt: TGTGCCAGCGGAGTGGAGGGACAGGCCCTCTACGAGCAGTACTTC
CDR3aa: CASGVEGQALYEQYF
abundance: -
d_gene: TRBD1
j_gene: TRBJ2-7
len: 15
v_gene: TRBV6-5

CDR3nt: TGTGCCAGCAGCGCACAGGTAAACTATGGCTACACCTTC
CDR3aa: CASSAQVNYGYTF
abundance: -
d_gene: -
j_gene: TRBJ1-2
len: 13
v_gene: TRBV5-4

CDR3nt: TGTGCCATCAGTGAGCTTGCAGCTAACTATGGCTACACCTTC
CDR3aa: CAISELAANYGYTF
abundance: -
d_gene: -
j_gene: TRBJ1-2
len: 14
v_gene: TRBV10-3

CDR3nt: TGTGCCAGCGCAGGGGCCTCCTACGAGCAGTACTTC
CDR3aa: CASAGASYEQYF
abundance: -
d_gene: -
j_gene: TRBJ2-7
len: 12
v_gene: TRBV2

CDR3nt: TGTGCCAGTAGTATAGACGCAGGGAATGGCTACACCTTC
CDR3aa: CASSIDAGNGYTF
abundance: once
d_gene: -
j_gene: TRBJ1-2
len: 13
v_gene: TRBV19

CDR3nt: TGCGCCAGCAGCCCCCCCGGGGCGGAGGGGACCGGGGAGCTGTTTTTT
CDR3aa: CASSPPGAEGTGELFF
abundance: -
d_gene: -
j_gene: TRBJ2-2
len: 16
v_gene: TRBV5-1

CDR3nt: TGTGCCAGCAGCGGAGCGGGGAGCTCCTACGAGCAGTACTTC
CDR3aa: CASSGAGSSYEQYF
abundance: -
d_gene: TRBD2
j_gene: TRBJ2-7
len: 14
v_gene: TRBV2

CDR3nt: TGTGCCAGCAGCCTGGGGTTGGGGACTAGCGGGATGCCCACAGATACGCAGTATTTT
CDR3aa: CASSLGLGTSGMPTDTQYF
abundance: -
d_gene: TRBD2
j_gene: TRBJ2-3
len: 19
v_gene: TRBV5-4

CDR3nt: TGTGCCAGCAGCCAAATAGCGGGCGCGGGAAACATTCAGTACTTC
CDR3aa: CASSQIAGAGNIQYF
abundance: few
d_gene: TRBD2
j_gene: TRBJ2-4
len: 15
v_gene: TRBV14

CDR3nt: TGTGCCAGTAGTCAAAGGACAGGAGGCACAGATACGCAGTATTTT
CDR3aa: CASSQRTGGTDTQYF
abundance: -
d_gene: TRBD1
j_gene: TRBJ2-3
len: 15
v_gene: TRBV19

CDR3nt: TGTGCCACTCCGTCCCGATGGGACACCTCTGGGGCCAACGTCCTGACTTTC
CDR3aa: CATPSRWDTSGANVLTF
abundance: -
d_gene: -
j_gene: TRBJ2-6
len: 17
v_gene: TRBV19

CDR3nt: TGTGCCAGCGGACTAGCGGGGGGGCCGGGGAATGAGCAGTTCTTC
CDR3aa: CASGLAGGPGNEQFF
abundance: few
d_gene: TRBD2
j_gene: TRBJ2-1
len: 15
v_gene: TRBV19

CDR3nt: TGCGCCAGCAGTCTGAGCTCCGGGACAGGGACCTACGAGCAGTACTTC
CDR3aa: CASSLSSGTGTYEQYF
abundance: few
d_gene: TRBD1
j_gene: TRBJ2-7
len: 16
v_gene: TRBV4-1

CDR3nt: TGCGCCAGCAGCTTGCGCGGTCCCCCGGAGACCCAGTACTTC
CDR3aa: CASSLRGPPETQYF
abundance: -
d_gene: -
j_gene: TRBJ2-5
len: 14
v_gene: TRBV5-1

CDR3nt: TGTGCCAGCAGTTACCAGGTCGGAAGCACAGATACGCAGTATTTT
CDR3aa: CASSYQVGSTDTQYF
abundance: -
d_gene: -
j_gene: TRBJ2-3
len: 15
v_gene: TRBV6-5

CDR3nt: TGTGCCAGCAGCGCCACAGGGGGCCCGAACACTGAAGCTTTCTTT
CDR3aa: CASSATGGPNTEAFF
abundance: once
d_gene: TRBD1
j_gene: TRBJ1-1
len: 15
v_gene: TRBV14

CDR3nt: TGTGCCGCACGTGACAGTAACTCTGGAAACACCATATATTTT
CDR3aa: CAARDSNSGNTIYF
abundance: -
d_gene: -
j_gene: TRBJ1-3
len: 14
v_gene: TRBV6-5

CDR3nt: TGTGCCAGCAGCTTGGTGACTTCTGTCTCCTACGAGCAGTACTTC
CDR3aa: CASSLVTSVSYEQYF
abundance: -
d_gene: -
j_gene: TRBJ2-7
len: 15
v_gene: TRBV5-6

CDR3nt: TGTGCCAGCAGCCAAGATGAGGGACATTACTATGGCTACACCTTC
CDR3aa: CASSQDEGHYYGYTF
abundance: few
d_gene: -
j_gene: TRBJ1-2
len: 15
v_gene: TRBV14

CDR3nt: TGTGCCATCAGATCGGACAGGGAGGGCTATGGCTACACCTTC
CDR3aa: CAIRSDREGYGYTF
abundance: -
d_gene: TRBD1
j_gene: TRBJ1-2
len: 14
v_gene: TRBV10-3

CDR3nt: TGTGCCACCAGTGATACCGGACTATTTGAGCAGTTCTTC
CDR3aa: CATSDTGLFEQFF
abundance: -
d_gene: -
j_gene: TRBJ2-1
len: 13
v_gene: TRBV24-1

CDR3nt: TGTGCCAGCAGCTCGGGAGTCTCCTACGAGCAGTACTTC
CDR3aa: CASSSGVSYEQYF
abundance: -
d_gene: -
j_gene: TRBJ2-7
len: 13
v_gene: TRBV7-9

CDR3nt: TGTGCCAGCAGTTCATCTAGCGAAGCCAAAAACATTCAGTACTTC
CDR3aa: CASSSSSEAKNIQYF
abundance: -
d_gene: -
j_gene: TRBJ2-4
len: 15
v_gene: TRBV28

CDR3nt: TGTGCCAGCAGTCACCAACTAACCCCCCAAAGGCCCCTCCACTTT
CDR3aa: CASSHQLTPQRPLHF
abundance: -
d_gene: -
j_gene: TRBJ1-6
len: 15
v_gene: TRBV6-5

CDR3nt: TGTGCCAGCACCGTACAGAATCTTGGCTCACCCCTCCACTTT
CDR3aa: CASTVQNLGSPLHF
abundance: -
d_gene: -
j_gene: TRBJ1-6
len: 14
v_gene: TRBV6-4

CDR3nt: TGCAGCGCGTACCGGCAGGGTACCGGAAAACTGTTTTTT
CDR3aa: CSAYRQGTGKLFF
abundance: -
d_gene: -
j_gene: TRBJ1-4
len: 13
v_gene: TRBV29-1

CDR3nt: TGTGCCAGCAGCTCGGATTACGGGACTAGCTCCTACGAGCAGTACTTC
CDR3aa: CASSSDYGTSSYEQYF
abundance: -
d_gene: TRBD2
j_gene: TRBJ2-7
len: 16
v_gene: TRBV11-2

CDR3nt: TGTGCCACCAGTGGCTCGACTAGCGGGAGGGCCGGGGATACGCAGTATTTT
CDR3aa: CATSGSTSGRAGDTQYF
abundance: once
d_gene: TRBD2
j_gene: TRBJ2-3
len: 17
v_gene: TRBV24-1

CDR3nt: TGCAGCGTTGGCGTACTCAGGGGCTTGAACACTGAAGCTTTCTTT
CDR3aa: CSVGVLRGLNTEAFF
abundance: -
d_gene: -
j_gene: TRBJ1-1
len: 15
v_gene: TRBV29-1

CDR3nt: TGTGCCAGCAGTCCCGGGACAGGGGGCCCTTCTATCTACAATGAGCAGTTCTTC
CDR3aa: CASSPGTGGPSIYNEQFF
abundance: -
d_gene: TRBD1
j_gene: TRBJ2-1
len: 18
v_gene: TRBV2

CDR3nt: TGCAGCGTTATCGGGACACCAAACTATGGCTACACCTTC
CDR3aa: CSVIGTPNYGYTF
abundance: -
d_gene: -
j_gene: TRBJ1-2
len: 13
v_gene: TRBV29-1

CDR3nt: TGTGCCAGCAGCTTATACAGGGGAGCTAATGAAAAACTGTTTTTT
CDR3aa: CASSLYRGANEKLFF
abundance: few
d_gene: TRBD1
j_gene: TRBJ1-4
len: 15
v_gene: TRBV11-2

CDR3nt: TGCGCCAGCAGCCAAGATCCTGGGCGAGTGGATGAGCAGTTCTTC
CDR3aa: CASSQDPGRVDEQFF
abundance: -
d_gene: -
j_gene: TRBJ2-1
len: 15
v_gene: TRBV4-1

CDR3nt: TGTGCCAGCAGCCGTCCCCAGGCGGGAGTAACTGGGGCCAACGTCCTGACTTTC
CDR3aa: CASSRPQAGVTGANVLTF
abundance: -
d_gene: TRBD2
j_gene: TRBJ2-6
len: 18
v_gene: TRBV5-4

CDR3nt: TGTGCCAGCTCAACCGGGATTCCGGGACTAGCTGGCAATGAGCAGTTCTTC
CDR3aa: CASSTGIPGLAGNEQFF
abundance: -
d_gene: TRBD2
j_gene: TRBJ2-1
len: 17
v_gene: TRBV18

CDR3nt: TGTGCCAGCAGCTTCTCCGGGGGTCTCTCTGAGCAGTTCTTC
CDR3aa: CASSFSGGLSEQFF
abundance: once
d_gene: -
j_gene: TRBJ2-1
len: 14
v_gene: TRBV5-4

CDR3nt: TGTGCCAGCAGCCACGAGACACTTTCCTACGAGCAGTACTTC
CDR3aa: CASSHETLSYEQYF
abundance: many
d_gene: -
j_gene: TRBJ2-7
len: 14
v_gene: TRBV7-9

CDR3nt: TGTGCCAGCAGCCCGGGACAGGGAGAGACCCAGTACTTC
CDR3aa: CASSPGQGETQYF
abundance: once
d_gene: TRBD1
j_gene: TRBJ2-5
len: 13
v_gene: TRBV12-3/TRBV12-4

CDR3nt: TGTGCCAGAAGCTGTACCGGGACAGGGGGTCATACTAATGAAAAACTGTTTTTT
CDR3aa: CARSCTGTGGHTNEKLFF
abundance: -
d_gene: TRBD1
j_gene: TRBJ1-4
len: 18
v_gene: TRBV5-3

CDR3nt: TGTGCCAGCAGTTTGACCCCCGGGACTAAAGCCGGGGAGCTGTTTTTT
CDR3aa: CASSLTPGTKAGELFF
abundance: -
d_gene: TRBD2
j_gene: TRBJ2-2
len: 16
v_gene: TRBV5-8

CDR3nt: TGTGCCAGCAGCACAGGACAGGGGGCTCACTATGGCTACACCTTC
CDR3aa: CASSTGQGAHYGYTF
abundance: -
d_gene: TRBD1
j_gene: TRBJ1-2
len: 15
v_gene: TRBV5-5

CDR3nt: TGTGCCAGCAGCAATACAGGGGTTGGTGAAAAACTGTTTTTT
CDR3aa: CASSNTGVGEKLFF
abundance: -
d_gene: TRBD1
j_gene: TRBJ1-4
len: 14
v_gene: TRBV5-4

CDR3nt: TGTGCCAGCAGCTCAGGACCTAGCGGGGATACCGGGGAGCTGTTTTTT
CDR3aa: CASSSGPSGDTGELFF
abundance: -
d_gene: TRBD2
j_gene: TRBJ2-2
len: 16
v_gene: TRBV7-9

CDR3nt: TGTGCCAGCAGGGCAGGGGCGCTCTACGAGCAGTACTTC
CDR3aa: CASRAGALYEQYF
abundance: once
d_gene: -
j_gene: TRBJ2-7
len: 13
v_gene: TRBV6-5

CDR3nt: TGCGCCAGCAGGCTGGGGGAGGAATATGGCTACACCTTC
CDR3aa: CASRLGEEYGYTF
abundance: -
d_gene: -
j_gene: TRBJ1-2
len: 13
v_gene: TRBV5-1

CDR3nt: TGTGCCAGCAGTGAAATGGAGGCAACTAATGAAAAACTGTTTTTT
CDR3aa: CASSEMEATNEKLFF
abundance: -
d_gene: -
j_gene: TRBJ1-4
len: 15
v_gene: TRBV6-1